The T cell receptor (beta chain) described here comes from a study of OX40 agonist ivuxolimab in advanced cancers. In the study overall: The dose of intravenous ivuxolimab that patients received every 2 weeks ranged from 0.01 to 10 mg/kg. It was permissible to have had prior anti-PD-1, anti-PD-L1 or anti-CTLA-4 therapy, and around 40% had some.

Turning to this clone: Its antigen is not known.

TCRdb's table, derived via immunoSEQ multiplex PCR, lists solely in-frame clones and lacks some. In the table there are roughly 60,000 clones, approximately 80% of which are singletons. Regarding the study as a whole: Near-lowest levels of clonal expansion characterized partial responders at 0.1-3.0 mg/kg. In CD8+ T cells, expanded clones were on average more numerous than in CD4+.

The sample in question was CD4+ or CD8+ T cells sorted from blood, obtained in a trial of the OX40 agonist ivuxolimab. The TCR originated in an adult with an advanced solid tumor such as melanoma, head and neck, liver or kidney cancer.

DNA for the CDR3: TGTGCCAGCAGCCCCCAACCCTACAGGGCCAACGAGCAGTACTTC. This gives the protein CASSPQPYRANEQYF. V gene TRBV4-2 combines with J gene TRBJ2-7, with a possible D match to TRBD1 (6 bases). The CDR3 sequence is 15 residues long. Germline V gene data show CDR1 as LGHNA and CDR2 as YNFKEQ. Trimming shortened V by 4 bases and J by 5 bases, and 18 bases separated the two germline ends.